This T cell receptor beta chain stems from a study of shared clonotypes between healthy human individuals. Across the study: The donor pool was made up of a couple of women and a few men aged 18 to 49. Three plates were used per donor for CD4 naive, three for CD4 memory, two for CD8 naive and one for CD8 memory.

Looked up from germline, CDR1 is MNHEY and CDR2 is SMNVEV (reference sequence). V was clipped by 9 bases and J by 4 bases; unmatched bases: 7. The length of the CDR3 is 13 residues. Sequenced by immunoSEQ multiplex PCR; TCRdb stores in-frame clones only, minus some. The table shows over a million clones, with around 75% occurring only once. The receptor was isolated from a man younger than 35 in good health. Material: memory CD4+ T cells sorted from blood. Subset defined: CD45RA-negative fraction. The chain has TRBV27 and TRBJ2-7; 9 bases match TRBD1. CDR3 sequence reads: CASATGGRYEQYF. For the CDR3, the DNA is TGTGCCAGTGCGACAGGGGGTAGGTACGAGCAGTACTTC.